This TCR beta chain came from a study of CD8+CD57+ T cells in acquired aplastic anemia. Those patients picked for sequencing had displayed CD8+CD57+ cell expansion on flow cytometry. Genomic DNA constituted the template upon which TCR beta VDJ and CDR3 profiling was performed. Using its own MiXCR run on the reads, TCRdb lists one record per CDR3 protein. The sample lists under 350,000 distinct CDR3 sequences; approximately 58% were seen once. Trimming took 5 bases from V and 0 from J, leaving 13 bases between them. This CDR3 comprises 15 residues. Germline V lookup: CDR1 SGHTA, CDR2 FQGTGA. This sequence joins TRBV7-3 and TRBJ1-1; D is ambiguous. The receptor was isolated from a human donor with aplastic anemia. Sequencing was performed on sorted CD4+, CD8+, or CD8+CD57+ T cells (not recorded which) from PBMCs. The CDR3, as DNA: TGTGCCAGCAGCCTAGACTTAGGACTGAACACTGAAGCTTTCTTT. This translates into CASSLDLGLNTEAFF.